These 30 T cell receptor beta chains originate from one sample sequenced in a study of shared clonotypes between healthy human individuals. Sequenced by immunoSEQ multiplex PCR; TCRdb stores in-frame clones only, minus some. Of 2 million to 3 million clones listed, over 85% are singletons. Sequencing input: naive CD4+ T cells sorted from blood. Subset noted: CD45RA+ positively selected. The receptors derive from a man aged 18 to 29 in good health.

This chain connects TRBV6-5 to TRBJ2-3; TRBD2 is a possible D gene (6 bases). Trimming pared 4 bases from V and 6 bases from J, leaving 11 bases between. Germline loops: CDR1 MNHEY, CDR2 SVGAGI. The CDR3 has 13 residues. CDR3 bases: TGTGCCAGCAGTTCGCTAGCGATGGATACGCAGTATTTT. Amino acids: CASSSLAMDTQYF.

The V and J genes are TRBV7-2 and TRBJ2-1; TRBD2 aligns across 10 bases. Per germline, CDR1 SGHTA and CDR2 FQGNSA. The trim removed 7 bases at V and 3 bases at J, leaving 0 bases unmatched. This CDR3 spans 13 amino acids. The chain's CDR3 is CASTSGSYNEQFF. CDR3 in DNA: TGTGCCAGCACTAGCGGGAGCTACAATGAGCAGTTCTTC.

The CDR3 coding sequence is TGTGCCAGCAGCCGCAGGGTTCAGTCGGTGGGGACAGATACGCAGTATTTT. Translation gives CASSRRVQSVGTDTQYF. The chain combines TRBV7-9 with TRBJ2-3; tentative D call: TRBD1 (5 bases). V lost 5 bases, J lost 3 bases, and 21 bases lay in between. CDR3 length equals 17 residues. Germline values: CDR1 SEHNR, CDR2 FQNEAQ (reference sequence).

The V and J genes are TRBV27 and TRBJ1-1; no firm D call. The CDR3 spans 13 residues. Per the germline V gene, CDR1 is MNHEY and CDR2 is SMNVEV (reference sequence). V was pared by 7 bases and J by 1 base, with 10 bases between. CDR3 in amino acids: CASNFRSNTEAFF. The CDR3 DNA sequence: TGTGCCAGCAATTTCAGATCGAACACTGAAGCTTTCTTT.

The rearrangement uses TRBV6-1 and TRBJ2-7; D may be TRBD1 (6 bases). Trimming pared 4 bases from V and 6 bases from J, leaving 10 bases between. The CDR3 has 12 amino acids. Germline-derived CDR1 and CDR2 are MNHNS and SASEGT. This CDR3 reads CASSGYRAEQYF. CDR3 nucleotide sequence: TGTGCCAGCAGTGGATACAGGGCCGAGCAGTACTTC.

The chain has TRBV7-9 and TRBJ1-1; TRBD1 aligns across 9 bases. The CDR3 runs 14 residues. Germline V gives CDR1 SEHNR, CDR2 FQNEAQ (reference sequence). V was clipped by 6 bases and J by 5 bases; unmatched bases: 7. This CDR3 is CASRPDRGRTEAFF. CDR3 DNA sequence: TGTGCCAGCAGGCCAGACAGGGGGAGGACTGAAGCTTTCTTT.

As regards this clone: A junction end diverges from the germline sequence, so it may reflect a read error. In DNA, the CDR3 is TGTGCTAGCAGCCGCTTAGCGGAAGAGACCCAGTACTTC. Translated: CASSRLAEETQYF. This chain uses TRBV7-7 with TRBJ2-5; D may be TRBD2 (6 bases). Germline-derived CDR1 and CDR2 are SSHAT and FNYEAQ (reference sequence). The CDR3 totals 13 residues. Drawing the rest from reference TRBV7-7 and TRBJ2-5, the complete variable domain is GAGVSQSPRYKVTKRGQDVTLRCDPISSHATLYWYQQALGQGPEFLTYFNYEAQPDKSGLPSDRFSAERPEGSISTLTIQRTEQRDSAMYRCASSRLAEETQYFGPGTRLLVL.

The J gene is TRBJ2-3, the V gene TRBV5-1; D is possibly TRBD1 (5 bases). Germline V gene data show CDR1 as SGHRS and CDR2 as YFSETQ. The V gene lost 2 bases and the J gene lost 1 base, with 14 bases spanning the gap. The CDR3 loop spans 16 amino acids. The CDR3, as DNA: TGCGCCAGCAGCTTCGTGGGGCGGCCGGGCACAGATACGCAGTATTTT. Amino acids: CASSFVGRPGTDTQYF.

The genes are TRBV6-1 and TRBJ2-1; possible D gene TRBD2, 5 bases. Germline V gives CDR1 MNHNS, CDR2 SASEGT. The CDR3 consists of 12 residues. V lost 3 bases and J 13 bases, leaving 13 bases between the germline ends. CDR3 sequence reads: CASSDGSVKQFF. The CDR3 nucleotides are TGTGCCAGCAGTGATGGGAGTGTTAAACAGTTCTTC.

The chain couples TRBV30 to TRBJ2-1, with D maybe TRBD1 (5 bases). The V end lost 2 bases, the J end lost 3 bases, and 8 bases lay between the germline ends. The CDR3 runs 13 residues. Germline CDR1 is GTSNPN and CDR2 is SVGIG (reference sequence). The CDR3 is CAWSRQFYNEQFF. DNA for the CDR3: TGTGCCTGGAGTAGACAGTTCTACAATGAGCAGTTCTTC.

The V gene is TRBV12-5, the J gene TRBJ1-5, with 8 bases fitting TRBD1. V was clipped by 1 base and J by 0 bases; unmatched bases: 11. There are 19 residues in the CDR3. Germline V gene data show CDR1 as LGHNT and CDR2 as FRNRAP. Here the CDR3 DNA reads TGTGCTAGTGGTTTGGACAGAAAAACAGGGGGTTTTAGCAATCAGCCCCAGCATTTT. It is translated as CASGLDRKTGGFSNQPQHF. The full variable domain, rest sourced from reference TRBV12-5 and TRBJ1-5, is DARVTQTPRHKVTEMGQEVTMRCQPILGHNTVFWYRQTMMQGLELLAYFRNRAPLDDSGMPKDRFSAEMPDATLATLKIQPSEPRDSAVYFCASGLDRKTGGFSNQPQHFGDGTRLSIL.

V usage is TRBV27 and J usage is TRBJ2-2; TRBD2 agrees at 7 bases. Trimming removed 3 bases from V and 0 bases from J; junction bases left unmatched: 4. The CDR3 has 16 residues. Germline V gives CDR1 MNHEY, CDR2 SMNVEV (reference sequence). The CDR3 sequence is CASSFLAVTNTGELFF. CDR3 in DNA: TGTGCCAGCAGTTTTCTAGCGGTCACGAACACCGGGGAGCTGTTTTTT.

This clone came up once. CDR3 region: CASSLGSGAPSSYNEQFF. The CDR3 bases are TGCGCCAGCAGCTTGGGCAGCGGGGCCCCTTCCTCCTACAATGAGCAGTTCTTC. The V and J genes are TRBV5-1 and TRBJ2-1; 7 bases line up with TRBD2. The V gene's germline CDR1 is SGHRS and CDR2 YFSETQ. The CDR3 extends over 18 amino acids. J was trimmed by 0 bases and V by 0 bases; bases with no gene match: 9.

This chain connects TRBV7-2 to TRBJ2-7, with a possible D match to TRBD1 (5 bases). CDR1 is SGHTA, CDR2 FQGNSA, per germline. Trimming shortened V by 5 bases and J by 6 bases, and 11 bases separated the two germline ends. The length of the CDR3 is 12 residues. DNA for the CDR3: TGTGCCAGCAGCCATCCAGGGCTCGAGCAGTACTTC. Protein: CASSHPGLEQYF. The whole variable domain, filled in from reference TRBV7-2 and TRBJ2-7, reads GAGVSQSPSNKVTEKGKDVELRCDPISGHTALYWYRQSLGQGLEFLIYFQGNSAPDKSGLPSDRFSAERTGGSVSTLTIQRTQQEDSAVYLCASSHPGLEQYFGPGTRLTVT.

This chain joins TRBV9 and TRBJ2-3, with D maybe TRBD2 (6 bases). The CDR3 consists of 15 residues. Germline CDR1 and CDR2: SGDLS and YYNGEE. Trimming removed 4 bases at V and 3 bases at J, with 15 bases between. CDR3 sequence (DNA): TGTGCCAGCAGCCCTTTTGGGCGGGGTACAGATACGCAGTATTTT. This codes for CASSPFGRGTDTQYF. The full variable domain, with the rest looked up from reference TRBV9 and TRBJ2-3, is DSGVTQTPKHLITATGQRVTLRCSPRSGDLSVYWYQQSLDQGLQFLIQYYNGEERAKGNILERFSAQQFPDLHSELNLSSLELGDSALYFCASSPFGRGTDTQYFGPGTRLTVL.

This clone was recorded once. The chain employs TRBV7-9 and TRBJ2-5, with TRBD2 matching 9 bases. CDR1 and CDR2 (germline): SEHNR, FQNEAQ (reference sequence). V lost 3 bases to trimming and J lost 1 base; unmatched junction nucleotides: 9. The CDR3 is 17 amino acids. The CDR3 loop reads CASSFLGASGVQETQYF. CDR3 in DNA: TGTGCCAGCAGCTTCCTTGGGGCTAGCGGGGTCCAAGAGACCCAGTACTTC.

The genes are TRBV7-2 and TRBJ2-1, with 7 bases aligning to TRBD1. Losses at the gene ends were 1 base for V and 4 bases for J; bases not matched to a gene: 4. The germline CDR1 and CDR2 sequences are SGHTA and FQGNSA. The CDR3 totals 15 residues. DNA of the CDR3: TGTGCCAGCAGCTTAGGGGACAGTGTATACAATGAGCAGTTCTTC. The encoded protein is CASSLGDSVYNEQFF.

This clone was seen only once. The rearrangement uses TRBV7-9 and TRBJ1-5; 8 nucleotides line up with TRBD1. The CDR3 has 15 amino acids. Germline-derived CDR1 and CDR2 are SEHNR and FQNEAQ (reference sequence). V shed 4 bases and J 5 bases; nucleotides not matched to a gene: 7. CDR3 in DNA: TGTGCCAGCAGCTCAGACAGGGGCTCACATCAGCCCCAGCATTTT. It specifies CASSSDRGSHQPQHF.

J is TRBJ2-3 and V is TRBV28; 7 bases fit TRBD2. The CDR3 totals 16 residues. CDR1 is MDHEN and CDR2 is SYDVKM in the germline V gene. J was trimmed by 0 bases and V by 0 bases; bases with no gene match: 3. CDR3 region: CASSLWTSSSTDTQYF. CDR3 in DNA: TGTGCCAGCAGTTTATGGACTAGCAGTAGCACAGATACGCAGTATTTT. Based on the CDR3 plus reference TRBV28 and TRBJ2-3, the full variable domain is DVKVTQSSRYLVKRTGEKVFLECVQDMDHENMFWYRQDPGLGLRLIYFSYDVKMKEKGDIPEGYSVSREKKERFSLILESASTNQTSMYLCASSLWTSSSTDTQYFGPGTRLTVL.

The chain recombines TRBV7-9 with TRBJ1-2, with D tentatively TRBD1 (5 bases). The V and J ends lost 5 bases and 2 bases respectively, with 18 bases between them. CDR3 size: 16 residues. Germline V lookup: CDR1 SEHNR, CDR2 FQNEAQ (reference sequence). The CDR3 coding sequence is TGTGCCAGCAGCCCCACCGGTGGGGCGGTAAACTATGGCTACACCTTC. This gives the protein CASSPTGGAVNYGYTF.

CDR3: CASSFNREGYTF. CDR3 bases: TGTGCCAGTAGTTTCAACAGGGAGGGCTACACCTTC. This chain uses TRBV19 with TRBJ1-2; D may be TRBD1 (6 bases). V lost 5 bases and J lost 8, with 12 bases in between. This CDR3 spans 12 amino acids. Germline V gives CDR1 LNHDA, CDR2 SQIVND (reference sequence).

The chain is built from TRBV6-5 and TRBJ2-1; the match to TRBD1 covers 9 bases. Per germline, CDR1 MNHEY and CDR2 SVGAGI. This CDR3 has 15 amino acids. V trimming: 5 bases; J trimming: 7 bases; junction bases outside the gene matches: 9. CDR3 residues: CASSRPGQGQNEQFF. In nucleotides, the CDR3 is TGTGCCAGCAGTAGACCGGGACAGGGTCAGAATGAGCAGTTCTTC.

The V and J genes are TRBV2 and TRBJ1-2; D remains unclear. CDR1 is SNHLY, CDR2 FYNNEI, per germline. Trimming cost V 8 bases and J 4 bases, with 14 bases left between them. The CDR3 extends over 13 amino acids. The CDR3 sequence: CASEARMSYGYTF. The CDR3 DNA follows: TGTGCCAGCGAAGCCAGAATGAGCTATGGCTACACCTTC.

The chain is built from TRBV19 and TRBJ1-4; no definite D call. The ends were cut back, 3 bases at V and 0 bases at J, with 14 bases in the middle. Per germline, CDR1 LNHDA and CDR2 SQIVND (reference sequence). The CDR3 spans 17 residues. CDR3 loop: CASSIGYMGATNEKLFF. The DNA for the CDR3 is TGTGCCAGTAGTATCGGGTATATGGGAGCAACTAATGAAAAACTGTTTTTT.

Details on this clone: Distinct nucleotide sequences in the sample also encode this CDR3. CDR3 residues: CASSLDSRGETQYF. As DNA, the CDR3 is TGCGCCAGCAGCTTGGATTCCAGGGGGGAGACCCAGTACTTC. The V gene is TRBV5-1, the J gene TRBJ2-5, with 7 bases aligning to TRBD1. Germline V lookup: CDR1 SGHRS, CDR2 YFSETQ. The CDR3 is 14 amino acids. V was clipped by 0 bases and J by 5 bases; unmatched bases: 4.

J is TRBJ1-2 and V is TRBV7-2; possible D gene TRBD1, 5 bases. The CDR3 covers 13 residues. V shed 5 bases and J shed 14 bases, with 21 bases lying between them. CDR1 SGHTA and CDR2 FQGNSA come from the germline V gene. The CDR3 loop is CASSPRVLPGSTF. The CDR3 DNA follows: TGTGCCAGCAGCCCACGGGTCCTACCAGGGAGTACCTTC.

This clone has only a few counts. The chain joins TRBV30 to TRBJ2-2; no clear D. V was shortened by 5 bases and J by 2 bases, with 6 bases between the two germline ends. This CDR3 comprises 12 residues. Germline-derived CDR1 and CDR2 are GTSNPN and SVGIG (reference sequence). In DNA form, the CDR3 reads TGTGCCTGGGAAAGTAACACCGGGGAGCTGTTTTTT. It is translated as CAWESNTGELFF.

This rearrangement joins TRBV28 to TRBJ2-1; D is perhaps TRBD1 (6 bases). The V gene lost 7 bases and the J gene lost 0 bases, with 22 bases spanning the gap. Germline assignment: CDR1 MDHEN and CDR2 SYDVKM. CDR3 length: 18 amino acids. In DNA, the CDR3 is TGTGCCAGCAAAGGACAGTCCACAAGAGTCAGCTCCTACAATGAGCAGTTCTTC. This codes for CASKGQSTRVSSYNEQFF.

This clone turned up a few times. This rearrangement joins TRBV6-6 to TRBJ1-4; tentatively, D is TRBD1 (5 bases). Germline values: CDR1 MNHNY, CDR2 SVGAGI (reference sequence). The length of the CDR3 is 16 residues. V was trimmed by 7 bases and J by 0 bases, leaving 15 bases between them. CDR3 DNA sequence: TGTGCCAGCATTACGAGGGGAGGGACAACTAATGAAAAACTGTTTTTT. Its translation: CASITRGGTTNEKLFF.

The chain is built from TRBV15 and TRBJ1-5, with D tentatively TRBD1 (5 bases). Germline V lookup: CDR1 LNHNV, CDR2 YYDKDF (reference sequence). The V end lost 1 base, the J end lost 0 bases, and 16 bases lay between the germline ends. The CDR3 has 18 residues. The CDR3 DNA is TGTGCCACCAGCAGAGGCCAGACCGGGGGGTATAGCAATCAGCCCCAGCATTTT. Amino acids: CATSRGQTGGYSNQPQHF. Looking up the rest from reference TRBV15 and TRBJ1-5 gives the full variable domain: DAMVIQNPRYQVTQFGKPVTLSCSQTLNHNVMYWYQQKSSQAPKLLFHYYDKDFNNEADTPDNFQSRRPNTSFCFLDIRSPGLGDTAMYLCATSRGQTGGYSNQPQHFGDGTRLSIL.